Listed below are T cell receptor beta chains from one sample, sequenced in a study of shared clonotypes between healthy human individuals. Method: immunoSEQ multiplex PCR; TCRdb's copy keeps in-frame clones and lacks some. The data hold under 700,000 clones, with roughly 96% observed a single time. Sequencing was performed on naive CD8+ T cells sorted from blood. These receptors were obtained from a woman aged 25 to 39 in good health. The CDR3 runs from the conserved cysteine through the conserved F or W. Fields, in order: clone size, J gene, D gene, CDR3 length, V gene, CDR3 DNA, CDR3 protein. D genes are given only for firm matches. Rows give clone size only sometimes, using once, few, many, or a class for an expanded clone.

size: NA; J: TRBJ2-7; D: NA; length: 15; V: TRBV13; DNA: TGTGCCAGCAGCGCCTCCTTAGGGGATTTCTACGAGCAGTACTTC; CDR3: CASSASLGDFYEQYF
size: NA; J: TRBJ1-1; D: NA; length: 14; V: TRBV5-1; DNA: TGCGCCAGCAGCTTGGCACAGGCGAACACTGAAGCTTTCTTT; CDR3: CASSLAQANTEAFF
size: NA; J: TRBJ2-7; D: TRBD2; length: 16; V: TRBV28; DNA: TGTGCCAGCAGTTTATCACTACTAGCGGGGACCTACGAGCAGTACTTC; CDR3: CASSLSLLAGTYEQYF
size: NA; J: TRBJ2-7; D: NA; length: 11; V: TRBV13; DNA: TGTGCCAGCAGCTTCGGGGACGAGCAGTACTTC; CDR3: CASSFGDEQYF
size: NA; J: TRBJ2-7; D: TRBD2; length: 16; V: TRBV5-4; DNA: TGTGCCAGCAGCGGGAAGGAGCGGGAGTCCCCCCACGAGCAGTACTTC; CDR3: CASSGKERESPHEQYF
size: NA; J: TRBJ2-7; D: NA; length: 14; V: TRBV19; DNA: TGTGCCAGTAGTATTTCAGGGATGACCTACGAGCAGTACTTC; CDR3: CASSISGMTYEQYF
size: NA; J: TRBJ2-7; D: TRBD2; length: 12; V: TRBV4-1; DNA: TGCGCCAGCAGGGGGACTAGCTCCGAGCAGTACTTC; CDR3: CASRGTSSEQYF
size: NA; J: TRBJ2-1; D: TRBD2; length: 14; V: TRBV7-8; DNA: TGTGCCAGCAGCTTAGCCGGCGGGAGCCATGAGCAGTTCTTC; CDR3: CASSLAGGSHEQFF
size: NA; J: TRBJ1-2; D: TRBD1; length: 13; V: TRBV12-5; DNA: TGTGCTAGTGGCCGGACAGGGGGGAAAGGCTACACCTTC; CDR3: CASGRTGGKGYTF
size: NA; J: TRBJ1-2; D: NA; length: 14; V: TRBV25-1; DNA: TGTGCCAGCAGCGGGGTCCTCGATCCCTATGGCTACACCTTC; CDR3: CASSGVLDPYGYTF
size: NA; J: TRBJ2-7; D: NA; length: 15; V: TRBV6-5; DNA: TGTGCCAGCAGTTACTCGCGAACTTATTCCTACGAGCAGTACTTC; CDR3: CASSYSRTYSYEQYF
size: few; J: TRBJ2-2; D: NA; length: 14; V: TRBV29-1; DNA: TGCAGCTCATGGGTTAGCGGGAACACCGGGGAGCTGTTTTTT; CDR3: CSSWVSGNTGELFF
size: NA; J: TRBJ1-5; D: NA; length: 16; V: TRBV4-1; DNA: TGCGCCAGCAGCCACCACCCCGACAGTAGCAATCAGCCCCAGCATTTT; CDR3: CASSHHPDSSNQPQHF
size: NA; J: TRBJ2-7; D: NA; length: 14; V: TRBV6-1; DNA: TGTGCCAGCAGTGAATTTCTGAGGGCCTACGAGCAGTACTTC; CDR3: CASSEFLRAYEQYF
size: NA; J: TRBJ2-7; D: NA; length: 18; V: TRBV28; DNA: TGTGCCAGCAGTTTAGGAGAGGAGCTAGCGATTACATCCTACGAGCAGTACTTC; CDR3: CASSLGEELAITSYEQYF
size: NA; J: TRBJ2-7; D: TRBD2; length: 15; V: TRBV13; DNA: TGTGCCAGCAGCCGGACTAGCGGGAGTTCCTACGAGCAGTACTTC; CDR3: CASSRTSGSSYEQYF